The 7 T cell receptor beta chains in this list originate from one sample, sequenced in a study of T cell responses to AZD1222 COVID-19 vaccine (dated by TCRdb to about 2021). Library construction relied on the immunoSEQ multiplex PCR assay. The table was pulled from immuneACCESS by TCRdb, which kept in-frame rearrangements only. Such tables lose some clones; where checked, under half of the loss comes from unresolved V genes, and the rest has no known cause. Counted in this sample were about 150,000 clones; roughly 90% of them appeared once. Jointly, the top ten make up roughly 1.6% of the sample. The time point label, as the study defines it: about 28 days (+/-7) after the second vaccine dose. This sample comprised peripheral blood, obtained 28 days after the second AZD1222 dose. The source of these receptors is an adult who received the AZD1222 COVID-19 vaccine.

This chain uses TRBV7-8 with TRBJ2-2, with D possibly being TRBD1 (5 bases). Germline assignment: CDR1 SGHVS and CDR2 FQNEAQ. The CDR3 is 15 amino acids. Trimming pared 5 bases from V and 4 bases from J, leaving 14 bases between. CDR3 DNA sequence: TGTGCCAGCAGCCCCAAGGGGTCGGGCACCGGGGAGCTGTTTTTT. As protein: CASSPKGSGTGELFF.

The chain has TRBV4-2 and TRBJ1-6; the D is unclear. Trimming shortened V by 0 bases and J by 4 bases, and 13 bases separated the two germline ends. In germline, CDR1 is LGHNA, CDR2 YNFKEQ. The CDR3 extends over 17 amino acids. The CDR3 loop reads CASSQERRTGYNSPLHF. The DNA for the CDR3 is TGTGCCAGCAGCCAAGAGAGGAGGACTGGTTATAATTCACCCCTCCACTTT.

The gene calls are TRBV7-9 and TRBJ2-7; a weak D match, TRBD1 (7 bases). CDR3 length: 14 amino acids. V shed 3 bases and J shed 3 bases, with 12 bases lying between them. Germline V gene sequence: CDR1 SEHNR, CDR2 FQNEAQ (reference sequence). In nucleotides, the CDR3 is TGTGCCAGCAGCTTTCGACAGGGAGGCTACGAGCAGTACTTC. This gives the protein CASSFRQGGYEQYF.

This sequence joins TRBV11-2 and TRBJ1-1, with a possible D match to TRBD1 (6 bases). The V end lost 3 bases, the J end lost 4 bases, and 12 bases lay between the germline ends. CDR1 SGHAT and CDR2 FQNNGV come from the germline V gene. This CDR3 has 14 amino acids. The CDR3 DNA is TGTGCCAGCAGCTTTCAGGGGCGGGGCACTGAAGCTTTCTTT. It encodes CASSFQGRGTEAFF.

This chain links TRBV7-7 with TRBJ2-5, with 10 bases fitting TRBD2. Germline V lookup: CDR1 SSHAT, CDR2 FNYEAQ (reference sequence). V lost 2 bases, J lost 4 bases, and 4 bases stayed unmatched. This CDR3 comprises 15 residues. CDR3 in amino acids: CASSLSGGEGETQYF. As DNA, the CDR3 is TGTGCCAGCAGCTTAAGCGGGGGGGAGGGAGAGACCCAGTACTTC. Combining the CDR3 with reference TRBV7-7 and TRBJ2-5 gives the whole variable domain GAGVSQSPRYKVTKRGQDVTLRCDPISSHATLYWYQQALGQGPEFLTYFNYEAQPDKSGLPSDRFSAERPEGSISTLTIQRTEQRDSAMYRCASSLSGGEGETQYFGPGTRLLVL.

The gene calls are TRBV27 and TRBJ1-6; TRBD1 might be the D (5 bases). The CDR3 has 12 amino acids. V lost 7 bases to trimming and J lost 10 bases, with 11 bases between them. The V gene's germline CDR1 is MNHEY and CDR2 SMNVEV (reference sequence). This CDR3 reads CASTGGSSPLHF. The CDR3 DNA follows: TGTGCCAGCACGGGGGGGAGCTCACCCCTCCACTTT.

The genes are TRBV5-1 and TRBJ1-6; D call uncertain. Per germline, CDR1 SGHRS and CDR2 YFSETQ. There are 13 residues in the CDR3. Trimming took 0 bases from V and 10 from J, leaving 8 bases between them. The CDR3 loop reads CASSLEARSPLHF. CDR3 coding DNA: TGCGCCAGCAGCTTGGAGGCACGGTCACCCCTCCACTTT.